The TCR beta chain described here comes from a study of cytomegalovirus exposure and HLA in healthy donors. Whole-study results and caveats: Associated with HLA alleles at 0.05 false discovery rate in a later analysis were 16,951 TCR beta sequences. TCR beta chains associated with HLA were, in a later analysis, more clonally expanded than equally common others. Most of the CMV-associated TCR beta chains (in a later analysis) appeared to be HLA-restricted.

Concerning this clone: The antigen is not known.

The PCR used 60 Vbeta and 13 Jbeta primers. TCRdb keeps only in-frame clones here, not all; method: immunoSEQ multiplex PCR. Of 58,000 or so clones listed, about 65% are singletons. V was pared by 0 bases and J by 5 bases, with 6 bases between. The CDR3 covers 13 residues. The germline gives CDR1 SGDLS, CDR2 YYNGEE. The clonotype comes from a man between 45 and 60 years old in good health and CMV-seropositive. The V and J genes are TRBV9 and TRBJ1-5; no reliable D call. Sequencing input: PBMCs. CDR3 region: CASSVATDQPQHF. CDR3 nucleotides: TGTGCCAGCAGCGTAGCTACGGATCAGCCCCAGCATTTT.